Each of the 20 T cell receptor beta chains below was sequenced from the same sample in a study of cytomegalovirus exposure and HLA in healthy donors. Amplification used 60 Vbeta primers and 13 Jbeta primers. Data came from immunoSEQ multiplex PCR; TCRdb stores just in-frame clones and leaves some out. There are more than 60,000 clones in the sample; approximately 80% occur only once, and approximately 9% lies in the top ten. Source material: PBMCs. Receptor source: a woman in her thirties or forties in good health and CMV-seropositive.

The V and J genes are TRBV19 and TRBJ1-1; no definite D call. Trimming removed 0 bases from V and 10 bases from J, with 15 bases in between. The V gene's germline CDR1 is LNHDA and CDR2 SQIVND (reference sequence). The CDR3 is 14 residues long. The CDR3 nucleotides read TGTGCCAGTAGTATAGAAGAAGGGCGGGCGACAGCTTTCTTT. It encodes CASSIEEGRATAFF.

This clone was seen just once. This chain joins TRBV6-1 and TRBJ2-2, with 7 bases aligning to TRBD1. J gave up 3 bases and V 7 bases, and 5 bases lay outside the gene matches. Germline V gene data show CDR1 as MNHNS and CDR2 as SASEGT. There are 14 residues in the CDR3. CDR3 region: CASKDRVDTGELFF. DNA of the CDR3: TGTGCCAGCAAAGACAGGGTCGACACCGGGGAGCTGTTTTTT.

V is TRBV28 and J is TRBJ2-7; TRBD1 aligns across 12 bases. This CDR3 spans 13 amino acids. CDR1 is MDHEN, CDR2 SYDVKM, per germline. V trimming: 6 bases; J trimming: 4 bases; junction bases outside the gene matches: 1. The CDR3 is CASRGQGAYEQYF. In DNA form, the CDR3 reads TGTGCCAGCAGGGGACAGGGGGCTTACGAGCAGTACTTC.

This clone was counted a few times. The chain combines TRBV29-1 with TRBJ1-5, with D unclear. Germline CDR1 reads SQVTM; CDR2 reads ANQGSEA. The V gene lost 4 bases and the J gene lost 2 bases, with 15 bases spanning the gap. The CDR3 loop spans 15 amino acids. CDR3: CSVADGFLGNQPQHF. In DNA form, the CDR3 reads TGCAGCGTTGCTGACGGGTTTTTGGGCAATCAGCCCCAGCATTTT.

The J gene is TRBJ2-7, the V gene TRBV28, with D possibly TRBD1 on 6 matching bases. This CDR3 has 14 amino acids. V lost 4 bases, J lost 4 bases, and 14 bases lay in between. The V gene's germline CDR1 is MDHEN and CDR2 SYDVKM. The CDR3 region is CASSSPGHKYEQYF. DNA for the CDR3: TGTGCCAGCAGTTCACCGGGACATAAGTACGAGCAGTACTTC.

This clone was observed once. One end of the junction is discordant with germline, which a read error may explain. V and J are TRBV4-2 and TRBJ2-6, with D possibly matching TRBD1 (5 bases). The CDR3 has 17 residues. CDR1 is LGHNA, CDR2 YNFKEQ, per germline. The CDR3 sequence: CASTMAATLSGANVPTF. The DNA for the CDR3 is TGTGCCAGCACAATGGCAGCGACCCTCTCTGGGGCCAACGTCCCGACTTTC.

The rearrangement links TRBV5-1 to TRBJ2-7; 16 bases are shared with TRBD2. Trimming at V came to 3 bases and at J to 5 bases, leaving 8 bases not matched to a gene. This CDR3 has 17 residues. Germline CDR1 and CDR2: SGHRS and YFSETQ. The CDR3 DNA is TGCGCCAGCAGCTCGGGGACTAGCGGGGGGGGGCCTAACGAGCAGTACTTC. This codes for CASSSGTSGGGPNEQYF.

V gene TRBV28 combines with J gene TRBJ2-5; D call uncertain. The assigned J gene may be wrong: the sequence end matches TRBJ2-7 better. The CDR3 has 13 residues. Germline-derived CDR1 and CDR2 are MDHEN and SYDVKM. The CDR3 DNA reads TGTGCCAGCAGTTACGGTAGCTCCTACGAGCAGTACTTC. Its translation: CASSYGSSYEQYF.

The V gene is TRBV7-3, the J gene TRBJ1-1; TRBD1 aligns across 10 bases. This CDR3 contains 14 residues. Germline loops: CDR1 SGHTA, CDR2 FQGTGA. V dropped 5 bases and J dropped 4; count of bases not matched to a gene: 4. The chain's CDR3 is CASSPRQGATEAFF. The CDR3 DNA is TGTGCCAGCAGCCCCCGACAGGGGGCCACTGAAGCTTTCTTT.

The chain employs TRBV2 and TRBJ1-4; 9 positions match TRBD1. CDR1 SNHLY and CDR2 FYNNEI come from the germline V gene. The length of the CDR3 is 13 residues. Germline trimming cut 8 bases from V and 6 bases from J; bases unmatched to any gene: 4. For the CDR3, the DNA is TGTGCCAGCTCGGGACAGGGTGATGAAAAACTGTTTTTT. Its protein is CASSGQGDEKLFF.

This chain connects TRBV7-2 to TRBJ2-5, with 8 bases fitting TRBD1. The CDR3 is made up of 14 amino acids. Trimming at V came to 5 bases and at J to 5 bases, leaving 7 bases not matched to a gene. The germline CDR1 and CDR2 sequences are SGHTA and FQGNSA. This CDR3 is CASSQDRVGETQYF. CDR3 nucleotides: TGTGCCAGCAGCCAGGACAGGGTGGGGGAGACCCAGTACTTC.

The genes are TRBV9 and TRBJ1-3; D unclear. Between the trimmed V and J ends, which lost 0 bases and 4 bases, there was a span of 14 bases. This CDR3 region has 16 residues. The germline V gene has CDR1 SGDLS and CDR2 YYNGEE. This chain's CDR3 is CASSVAASEAGNTIYF. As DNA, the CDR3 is TGTGCCAGCAGCGTAGCGGCTTCGGAGGCCGGAAACACCATATATTTT.

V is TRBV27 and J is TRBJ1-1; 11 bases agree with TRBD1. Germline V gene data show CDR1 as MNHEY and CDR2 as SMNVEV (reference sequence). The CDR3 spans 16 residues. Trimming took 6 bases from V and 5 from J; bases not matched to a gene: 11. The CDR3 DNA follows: TGTGCCAGCAGCCCTAACGGACAGGGGGCACAGACTGAAGCTTTCTTT. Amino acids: CASSPNGQGAQTEAFF.

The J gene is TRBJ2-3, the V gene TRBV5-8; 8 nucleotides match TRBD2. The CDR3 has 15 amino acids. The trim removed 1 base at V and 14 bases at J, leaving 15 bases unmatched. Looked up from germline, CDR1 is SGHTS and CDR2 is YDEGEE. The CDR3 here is CASSLQSLRTGLGYF. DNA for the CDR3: TGTGCCAGCAGCTTGCAATCCCTAAGGACGGGACTAGGGTATTTT. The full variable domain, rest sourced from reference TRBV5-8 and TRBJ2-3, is EAGVTQSPTHLIKTRGQQATLRCSPISGHTSVYWYQQALGLGLQFLLWYDEGEERNRGNFPPRFSGRQFPNYSSELNVNALELEDSALYLCASSLQSLRTGLGYFGPGTRLTVL.

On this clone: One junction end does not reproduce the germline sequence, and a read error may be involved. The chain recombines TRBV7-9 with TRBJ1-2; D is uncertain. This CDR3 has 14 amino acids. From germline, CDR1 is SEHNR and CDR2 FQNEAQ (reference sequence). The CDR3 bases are TGTTCCAGCAGCTCCCTCGCGGGAGTACATGGCTACACCTTC. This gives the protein CSSSSLAGVHGYTF.

CDR3 loop: CASSPGLAQETQYF. The CDR3 DNA follows: TGTGCCAGCAGCCCGGGACTAGCGCAAGAGACCCAGTACTTC. The chain is built from TRBV9 and TRBJ2-5; 10 bases match TRBD2. Germline V gene data show CDR1 as SGDLS and CDR2 as YYNGEE. There are 14 residues in the CDR3. J lost 2 bases, V lost 4 bases, and 2 bases had no gene match.

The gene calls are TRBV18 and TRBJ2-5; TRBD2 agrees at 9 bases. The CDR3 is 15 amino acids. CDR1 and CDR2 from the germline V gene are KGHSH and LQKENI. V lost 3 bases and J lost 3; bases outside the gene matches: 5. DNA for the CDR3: TGTGCCAGCTCACCTCAGCGGGGGGTTGAAGAGACCCAGTACTTC. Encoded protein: CASSPQRGVEETQYF.

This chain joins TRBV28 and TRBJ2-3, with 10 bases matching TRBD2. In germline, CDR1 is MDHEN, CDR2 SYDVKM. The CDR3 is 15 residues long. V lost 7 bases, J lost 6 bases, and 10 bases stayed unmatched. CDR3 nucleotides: TGTGCCAGCAAAGCCATAGCGGGGGGTCGCGATACGCAGTATTTT. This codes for CASKAIAGGRDTQYF.

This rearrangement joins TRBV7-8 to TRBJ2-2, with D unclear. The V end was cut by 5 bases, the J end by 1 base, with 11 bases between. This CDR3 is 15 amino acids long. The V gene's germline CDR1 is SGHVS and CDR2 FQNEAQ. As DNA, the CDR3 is TGTGCCAGCAGCGCCCGACGACTGAACACCGGGGAGCTGTTTTTT. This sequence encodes CASSARRLNTGELFF.

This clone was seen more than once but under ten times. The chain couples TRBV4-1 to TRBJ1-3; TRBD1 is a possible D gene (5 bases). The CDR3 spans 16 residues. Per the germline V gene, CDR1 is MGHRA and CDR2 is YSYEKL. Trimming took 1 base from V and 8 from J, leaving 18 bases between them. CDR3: CASSQAPLMGLDTIYF. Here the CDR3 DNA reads TGCGCCAGCAGCCAAGCCCCGTTAATGGGGCTCGACACCATATATTTT.